This TCR beta chain was captured in a study of response to subunit inactivated influenza vaccine. Regarding the study as a whole: Each seasonal flu vaccination may recruit only limited new T cells, authors suggested.

Concerning this clonotype itself: Its antigen is not known.

In TCRdb, the RT-PCR reads were re-called with MiXCR into one record per CDR3 protein. There are 200,000 to 250,000 distinct CDR3 sequences in the sample; 10% to 15% occur only once, and about 7.8% lies in the top ten. Trimming cost V 3 bases and J 4 bases, with 13 bases left between them. CDR1 and CDR2 (germline): PRHDT, FYEKMQ (reference sequence). The length of the CDR3 is 14 residues. The source is a man aged 50-60 years who received an inactivated influenza vaccine. Specimen: non-naive T cells sorted from PBMCs, collected less than 15 days before vaccination. The chain couples TRBV13 to TRBJ2-7; the D gene is possibly TRBD1 (6 bases). CDR3 region: CASSFSGTRYEQYF. CDR3 sequence (DNA): TGTGCCAGCAGCTTCTCCGGGACACGTTACGAGCAGTACTTC.